These 5 T cell receptor beta chains were sequenced from one sample in a study of T cell repertoires in cytomegalovirus infection (dated by TCRdb to about 2019). Sequencer: Illumina HiSeq 1500. TCRdb's own reprocessing of the public reads used fastp at Q25 and MiXCR and kept productive beta chains. Entries that share a CDR3 protein sequence are merged under the most common genes and DNA. The sample table holds hundreds of thousands of distinct CDR3 sequences, of which 32% were seen once. The ten largest clonotypes hold about an eighth of the sample. Per the publication, the treatment or condition label means: in vitro stimulation with specific CMV peptide epitopes to enrich CMV-specific T cells. Which antigens these TCRs recognize remains unknown. Here the sequenced sample was cultured CD8+ T cells from PBMCs, taken from culture after CMV antigen stimulation. Receptors originate from a human donor in good health (CMV status not recorded). Some clones in this sample may be carry-over from other donors' samples.

This clonotype was detected many times. The germline gene is not matched at one end of the junction; a read error may be the cause. V gene TRBV7-8 combines with J gene TRBJ1-6; D might be TRBD1 (6 bases). Per germline, CDR1 SGHVS and CDR2 FQNEAQ. The CDR3 loop spans 12 amino acids. The CDR3 DNA follows: TGTGCCAGCAGCCAATCTTACCGGGACATGATCTTT. It yields the protein CASSQSYRDMIF.

J is TRBJ2-1 and V is TRBV20-1; 11 nucleotides line up with TRBD1. V shed 6 bases and J 9 bases; nucleotides not matched to a gene: 13. Germline V gene sequence: CDR1 DFQATT, CDR2 SNEGSKA (reference sequence). This CDR3 is 15 amino acids long. CDR3 in DNA: TGCAGTGCCCGCGGACAGGGGGCTTTTCTGGGTGAGCAGTTCTTC. This gives the protein CSARGQGAFLGEQFF.

The chain couples TRBV7-9 to TRBJ2-4; TRBD1 aligns across 7 bases. The CDR3 extends over 17 amino acids. From germline, CDR1 is SEHNR and CDR2 FQNEAQ (reference sequence). V lost 5 bases to trimming and J lost 0 bases; unmatched junction nucleotides: 10. The CDR3 region is CASSTPTGKLAKNIQYF. Here the CDR3 DNA reads TGTGCCAGCAGCACTCCGACAGGGAAACTAGCCAAAAACATTCAGTACTTC.

This clonotype was detected many times. The gene calls are TRBV7-2 and TRBJ2-3, with TRBD2 matching 13 bases. Trimming at V came to 7 bases and at J to 5 bases, leaving 6 bases not matched to a gene. Germline V gives CDR1 SGHTA, CDR2 FQGNSA. CDR3 size: 15 residues. CDR3 coding DNA: TGTGCCAGCACCCTAAGACTAGCGGGGGGAGATACGCAGTATTTT. Its protein product is CASTLRLAGGDTQYF.

This clonotype was picked up a small number of times. This chain uses TRBV27 with TRBJ1-5; no firm D call. The CDR3 length is 14 residues. CDR1 and CDR2 (germline): MNHEY, SMNVEV (reference sequence). V was pared by 2 bases and J by 4 bases, with 9 bases between. CDR3 nucleotide sequence: TGTGCCAGCAGTTTAGGGCGGAAAAATCAGCCCCAGCATTTT. As protein: CASSLGRKNQPQHF.